This T cell receptor beta chain was captured in a study of blood T cell repertoires in COVID-19. The overall study: Nucleic acid was either cDNA or gDNA, and it came from T cells, B-cell-depleted T cells, or PBMCs.

Per the study methods: Reference gene primer amplification yielded estimated nucleated cell counts. Clones were read by immunoSEQ multiplex PCR, and TCRdb kept only the in-frame ones, dropping some. V, J and clone size were drawn from that table, and D and trimming were deduced from the DNA. The profile covers about 200,000 clones, with about 86% appearing a single time and roughly 0.78% taken by the ten largest. Germline values: CDR1 SGHNT, CDR2 YENEEA. The V and J ends lost 3 bases and 5 bases, in that order; junction bases with no gene match: 16. This CDR3 comprises 20 residues. The sequenced sample consisted of peripheral blood. The receptor was derived from a woman in her sixties or seventies with acute or convalescent COVID-19. The rearrangement uses TRBV11-3 and TRBJ2-7, with 16 positions matching TRBD2. CDR3 nucleotides: TGTGCCAGCAGCTTGAGTTGGGGTACCGGGACTAGCGGGAGGGCCAACGAGCAGTACTTC. Its translation is CASSLSWGTGTSGRANEQYF.